This T cell receptor (beta chain) is from a study of control samples from healthy donors and cancer patients (dated by TCRdb to 2019 to 2021). A word on this clone: Its antigen is not yet known. No much larger clone exists at a distance of one base, and base qualities are not known.

Libraries were built with the immunoSEQ multiplex PCR assay. The table comes from immuneACCESS by way of TCRdb, which keeps in-frame sequences with V and J called. Part of the clones is missing from these tables; in studies checked, under half for an unresolved V gene and the rest for unknown reasons. Here the sample has 130,000 or so clones; approximately 91% occur a single time. The biggest ten clones account for roughly 3.2% of the sample. Inclusive of the bounding cysteine and phenylalanine, the CDR3 is 15 residues long. Only the CDR3 region is kept as DNA, spanning 45 bases read in frame from base 1. The junction shows trimming of 6 bases on V and 5 bases on J, and the gene matches do not reach 11 bases of it. From the germline V gene, CDR1 is MDHEN and CDR2 is SYDVKM.

Source material: blood. Recombination joined TRBV28 with TRBJ2-3; the central 7 bases match TRBD1. The clonotype originates from a man between 50 and 59 years old in good health. The sequence in DNA is TGTGCCAGCAGCCGACGACAGGGCCATCGAGATACGCAGTATTTT. It specifies CASSRRQGHRDTQYF. Supplemented by the reference TRBV28 and TRBJ2-3 proteins around the CDR3, the complete variable domain is DVKVTQSSRYLVKRTGEKVFLECVQDMDHENMFWYRQDPGLGLRLIYFSYDVKMKEKGDIPEGYSVSREKKERFSLILESASTNQTSMYLCASSRRQGHRDTQYFGPGTRLTVL.